The entry below describes one T cell receptor beta chain. This specimen belongs to a study of siplizumab effects on memory and regulatory T cells. Method: immunoSEQ multiplex PCR; TCRdb's copy keeps in-frame clones and lacks some. The sample includes nearly 95,000 clones, around 94% of them seen just once. Germline values: CDR1 LNHDA, CDR2 SQIVND (reference sequence). V was pared by 2 bases and J by 1 base, with 0 bases of the junction left unmatched. The CDR3 is 15 residues long. This receptor was obtained from a human donor in good health. The chain has TRBV19 and TRBJ2-1, with 9 bases aligning to TRBD2. Material for sequencing was non-Treg CD4+ T cells sorted from blood. In DNA, the CDR3 is TGTGCCAGTAGTATAAGCGGGAGGTCCTACAATGAGCAGTTCTTC. Translation: CASSISGRSYNEQFF.